These 28 T cell receptor beta chains share one sample of origin, sequenced in a study of radiotherapy plus CTLA-4 blockade in lung cancer. Data came from immunoSEQ multiplex PCR; TCRdb stores just in-frame clones and leaves some out. The table records about 95,000 clones, 82% of them present only once. The starting material was peripheral blood, obtained from a patient treated with radiotherapy plus ipilimumab. The receptor set was obtained from a human donor with non-small cell lung cancer who had a partial response to radiotherapy plus ipilimumab.

The genes are TRBV28 and TRBJ1-2; 7 nucleotides agree with TRBD1. The length of the CDR3 is 15 residues. Germline loops: CDR1 MDHEN, CDR2 SYDVKM. Germline trimming cut 5 bases from V and 3 bases from J; bases unmatched to any gene: 9. Here the CDR3 reads CASSTLWDSYYGYTF. The CDR3 region has the DNA TGTGCCAGCAGTACACTATGGGACAGCTACTATGGCTACACCTTC.

The chain recombines TRBV9 with TRBJ2-1, with D maybe TRBD2 (6 bases). The CDR3 loop spans 14 amino acids. Trimming removed 4 bases from V and 9 bases from J, with 17 bases in between. Germline V gene data show CDR1 as SGDLS and CDR2 as YYNGEE. The CDR3 DNA sequence: TGTGCCAGCAGCCCCGGTGGAGGGAATTCTGAGCAGTTCTTC. It encodes CASSPGGGNSEQFF.

The chain links TRBV7-8 to TRBJ2-1; TRBD2 matches 13 bases. J was trimmed by 0 bases and V by 4 bases; bases with no gene match: 12. The CDR3 is made up of 20 amino acids. The germline gives CDR1 SGHVS, CDR2 FQNEAQ. The CDR3: CASSWDRGTSGVSSYNEQFF. The CDR3 DNA reads as TGTGCCAGCAGCTGGGACCGCGGGACTAGCGGGGTTAGCTCCTACAATGAGCAGTTCTTC.

The V and J genes are TRBV30 and TRBJ2-2, with 10 bases lining up with TRBD2. V lost 6 bases and J lost 6; bases outside the gene matches: 10. From germline, CDR1 is GTSNPN and CDR2 SVGIG (reference sequence). This CDR3 has 15 residues. In nucleotides, the CDR3 is TGTGCCTGCCTATCTAGCGGGAGTGATGCCGGGGAGCTGTTTTTT. Protein product: CACLSSGSDAGELFF.

The gene calls are TRBV18 and TRBJ2-1; 7 nucleotides match TRBD1. The CDR3 totals 14 residues. In germline, CDR1 is KGHSH, CDR2 LQKENI. The trim removed 5 bases at V and 5 bases at J, leaving 6 bases unmatched. The CDR3 DNA is TGTGCCAGCTCATTGACAGGGATGGACAATGAGCAGTTCTTC. This gives the protein CASSLTGMDNEQFF.

The chain uses TRBV2 and TRBJ1-4, with 7 bases lining up with TRBD1. V shed 7 bases, J shed 3 bases, and the junction held 5 bases outside the gene matches. The CDR3 extends over 14 amino acids. The germline V gene has CDR1 SNHLY and CDR2 FYNNEI. CDR3 in DNA: TGTGCCAGCACCAGACAGGGCGCTAATGAAAAACTGTTTTTT. This sequence encodes CASTRQGANEKLFF.

The chain combines TRBV5-1 with TRBJ2-1; 11 bases fit TRBD2. The CDR3 extends over 14 amino acids. Germline V gene sequence: CDR1 SGHRS, CDR2 YFSETQ. V shed 2 bases, J shed 7 bases, and the junction held 2 bases outside the gene matches. The CDR3 DNA reads TGCGCCAGCAGCTTAGCTAGCGGGAGGAATGAGCAGTTCTTC. Residues: CASSLASGRNEQFF.

The CDR3 reads CASSRDRGLNYGYTF. CDR3 DNA: TGCGCCAGCAGCCGAGACAGGGGGCTGAACTATGGCTACACCTTC. J is TRBJ1-2 and V is TRBV10-2; 10 nucleotides match TRBD1. The length of the CDR3 is 15 residues. Germline V gene lookup returns CDR1 WSHSY and CDR2 SAAADI. Trimming at V came to 6 bases and at J to 2 bases, leaving 6 bases not matched to a gene.

The J gene is TRBJ1-2, the V gene TRBV27; TRBD1 matches 7 bases. J was trimmed by 1 base and V by 5 bases; bases with no gene match: 4. CDR3 length: 14 amino acids. Germline CDR1 is MNHEY and CDR2 is SMNVEV (reference sequence). In DNA, the CDR3 is TGTGCCAGCAGTCGAGGGACAGTTAACTATGGCTACACCTTC. Protein product: CASSRGTVNYGYTF.

The chain employs TRBV28 and TRBJ2-3; 8 bases align to TRBD1. The germline V gene has CDR1 MDHEN and CDR2 SYDVKM. The CDR3 runs 15 residues. The V gene end was trimmed by 4 bases and the J gene end by 5 bases; junction bases not matched to a gene: 8. The CDR3 sequence: CASSSPSGGGDTQYF. In nucleotides, the CDR3 is TGTGCCAGCAGTTCCCCATCAGGGGGCGGAGATACGCAGTATTTT.

CDR3 nucleotide sequence: TGCGCCAGCAGCTCCGGGGGGGCGGGCGCTGAAGCTTTCTTT. As protein: CASSSGGAGAEAFF. The chain has TRBV5-1 and TRBJ1-1, with TRBD1 as a possible D gene (6 bases). The CDR3 consists of 14 residues. The V end was cut by 3 bases, the J end by 6 bases, with 15 bases between. Germline CDR1 SGHRS, CDR2 YFSETQ.

This rearrangement joins TRBV10-1 to TRBJ1-6; D uncertain. The CDR3 consists of 12 residues. Between the trimmed V and J ends, which lost 8 bases and 7 bases, there was a span of 9 bases. Germline CDR1 is WNHNN and CDR2 is SYGVQD (reference sequence). Here the CDR3 reads CASSERNSPLHF. The CDR3 DNA reads as TGCGCCAGCTCAGAGAGGAATTCACCCCTCCACTTT.

This chain uses TRBV27 with TRBJ2-1, with D possibly TRBD2 on 6 matching bases. Trimming removed 8 bases at V and 9 bases at J, with 14 bases between. The germline CDR1 and CDR2 sequences are MNHEY and SMNVEV (reference sequence). The CDR3 runs to 12 residues. CDR3 sequence reads: CASGTWRGEQFF. CDR3 bases: TGTGCCAGCGGAACATGGAGGGGTGAGCAGTTCTTC.

The chain uses TRBV5-1 and TRBJ2-1; 8 nucleotides line up with TRBD2. V lost 3 bases, J lost 3 bases, and 5 bases stayed unmatched. CDR3 length: 15 amino acids. The germline gives CDR1 SGHRS, CDR2 YFSETQ. The CDR3 sequence is CASSSLAGYYNEQFF. The CDR3 region has the DNA TGCGCCAGCAGCTCCCTAGCGGGCTACTACAATGAGCAGTTCTTC.

Note on this clone: The same CDR3 is also encoded by other DNA sequences in this sample. The genes are TRBV7-2 and TRBJ2-7, with unresolved D. Trimming stripped 3 bases from V and 0 bases from J, with 3 bases between. The CDR3 contains 12 residues. Germline V CDR1 and CDR2: SGHTA, FQGNSA. The CDR3: CASSFSSYEQYF. The CDR3, as DNA: TGTGCCAGCAGCTTTAGCTCCTACGAGCAGTACTTC.

The J gene is TRBJ2-1, the V gene TRBV28, with TRBD2 matching 14 bases. The germline V gene has CDR1 MDHEN and CDR2 SYDVKM. V lost 7 bases and J lost 7; bases outside the gene matches: 9. The CDR3 length is 16 residues. CDR3 bases: TGTGCCAGCACCCTCTCCGGGACTAGCGGGAGAAATGAGCAGTTCTTC. It encodes CASTLSGTSGRNEQFF.

The chain joins TRBV25-1 to TRBJ2-7; TRBD1 might be the D (6 bases). Trimming removed 5 bases at V and 2 bases at J, with 16 bases between. The germline CDR1 and CDR2 sequences are MGHDK and SYGVNS. This CDR3 comprises 15 residues. CDR3 sequence reads: CASSQDSLGAYEQYF. In DNA form, the CDR3 reads TGTGCCAGCAGTCAGGACAGCCTGGGGGCCTACGAGCAGTACTTC.

CDR3 region: CASGPTGSNNEQFF. CDR3 in DNA: TGTGCCAGCGGACCGACAGGGTCGAACAATGAGCAGTTCTTC. This chain links TRBV7-2 with TRBJ2-1; 7 bases map to TRBD1. After removal of 8 bases from V and 5 bases from J, the junction contained 9 bases not matched to a gene. The CDR3 consists of 14 residues. Per the germline V gene, CDR1 is SGHTA and CDR2 is FQGNSA.

The chain couples TRBV2 to TRBJ1-1; TRBD1 aligns across 9 bases. Trimming cost V 4 bases and J 1 base; bases outside gene matches: 1. The CDR3 is made up of 14 amino acids. Germline loops: CDR1 SNHLY, CDR2 FYNNEI. The CDR3 DNA reads as TGTGCCAGCAGTGCGGACAGGGGGAACACTGAAGCTTTCTTT. Its protein product is CASSADRGNTEAFF.

The CDR3 DNA reads as TGTGCCAGCTCACCACCGGAGCAGGGGGGAAACATTCAGTACTTC. This encodes CASSPPEQGGNIQYF. The chain couples TRBV18 to TRBJ2-4, with D perhaps TRBD1 (7 bases). CDR3 length equals 15 residues. The V gene's germline CDR1 is KGHSH and CDR2 LQKENI. Trimming shortened V by 0 bases and J by 6 bases, and 12 bases separated the two germline ends. Together with reference TRBV18 and TRBJ2-4, the CDR3 gives the full variable domain: NAGVMQNPRHLVRRRGQEARLRCSPMKGHSHVYWYRQLPEEGLKFMVYLQKENIIDESGMPKERFSAEFPKEGPSILRIQQVVRGDSAAYFCASSPPEQGGNIQYFGAGTRLSVL.

J is TRBJ1-1 and V is TRBV10-3; D is undetermined. The germline V gene has CDR1 ENHRY and CDR2 SYGVKD. This CDR3 spans 13 amino acids. Trimming cost V 2 bases and J 5 bases, with 9 bases left between them. The CDR3, as DNA: TGTGCCATCAGTGAGGAGCGGAGGACTGAAGCTTTCTTT. Translated: CAISEERRTEAFF.

This clone was detected once. V and J are TRBV6-4 and TRBJ1-3, with D tentatively TRBD1 (6 bases). The germline gives CDR1 MRHNA, CDR2 SNTAGT. The V end was cut by 0 bases, the J end by 4 bases, with 16 bases between. The CDR3 loop spans 17 amino acids. The CDR3: CASSDSVPGTQGNTIYF. CDR3 bases: TGTGCCAGCAGTGACTCGGTTCCCGGGACACAAGGAAACACCATATATTTT.

The J gene is TRBJ2-3, the V gene TRBV10-3, with 7 bases aligning to TRBD1. Germline assignment: CDR1 ENHRY and CDR2 SYGVKD. The CDR3 is 12 amino acids. The V and J ends lost 11 bases and 2 bases, in that order; junction bases with no gene match: 4. CDR3 nucleotides: TGTGCCTCGACAGGGACCACAGATACGCAGTATTTT. Protein product: CASTGTTDTQYF.

This clone appeared a few times. The chain has TRBV2 and TRBJ2-5, with 7 bases fitting TRBD2. Trimming at V came to 5 bases and at J to 7 bases, leaving 13 bases not matched to a gene. The CDR3 contains 15 residues. Germline-derived CDR1 and CDR2 are SNHLY and FYNNEI. CDR3 bases: TGTGCCAGCAGTAAAACCAAACGGGACTACGGGACCCAGTACTTC. Its translation is CASSKTKRDYGTQYF.

V usage is TRBV5-6 and J usage is TRBJ2-2; TRBD2 might be the D (6 bases). CDR3 length equals 16 residues. Germline values: CDR1 SGHDT, CDR2 YYEEEE. Trimming cost V 1 base and J 4 bases, with 14 bases left between them. CDR3 in DNA: TGTGCCAGCAGCTTGCCCCACGGGAGCGGCACCGGGGAGCTGTTTTTT. Translated: CASSLPHGSGTGELFF.

CDR3 sequence reads: CASSLSSRAAGANVLTF. The DNA of the CDR3 is TGTGCCAGCAGTTTATCGAGCAGGGCAGCTGGGGCCAACGTCCTGACTTTC. The V and J genes are TRBV27 and TRBJ2-6; tentative D call: TRBD1 (5 bases). The CDR3 spans 17 residues. In germline, CDR1 is MNHEY, CDR2 SMNVEV (reference sequence). Trimming left V 0 bases short and J 2 bases short, with 11 bases between. The full variable domain, rest sourced from reference TRBV27 and TRBJ2-6, is EAQVTQNPRYLITVTGKKLTVTCSQNMNHEYMSWYRQDPGLGLRQIYYSMNVEVTDKGDVPEGYKVSRKEKRNFPLILESPSPNQTSLYFCASSLSSRAAGANVLTFGAGSRLTVL.

The chain has TRBV5-1 and TRBJ2-3, with D maybe TRBD1 (6 bases). The CDR3 is made up of 14 amino acids. Between the trimmed V and J ends, which lost 6 bases and 0 bases, there was a span of 11 bases. The germline V gene has CDR1 SGHRS and CDR2 YFSETQ. CDR3 sequence (DNA): TGCGCCAGCAACAGGGAAACTAGCACAGATACGCAGTATTTT. As protein: CASNRETSTDTQYF. Together with reference TRBV5-1 and TRBJ2-3, the CDR3 gives the full variable domain: KAGVTQTPRYLIKTRGQQVTLSCSPISGHRSVSWYQQTPGQGLQFLFEYFSETQRNKGNFPGRFSGRQFSNSRSEMNVSTLELGDSALYLCASNRETSTDTQYFGPGTRLTVL.

This chain joins TRBV18 and TRBJ2-7; 10 bases are a match to TRBD1. The CDR3 length is 16 residues. Germline assignment: CDR1 KGHSH and CDR2 LQKENI. V dropped 3 bases and J dropped 5; count of bases not matched to a gene: 10. This CDR3 reads CASSPVRGTGVHEQYF. CDR3 in DNA: TGTGCCAGCTCACCCGTACGTGGGACAGGGGTCCACGAGCAGTACTTC.